This T cell receptor beta chain appears in the sequencing data of a study of T cell responses to AZD1222 COVID-19 vaccine. The study's findings and limits: The CD4 TCRs associated with vaccination extended across spike and predominated at 160-218 and 743-854. In the spike-specific TCR repertoire, nearly half reportedly target unmutated variant regions. Clonal diversity may have been underestimated in mostly white British donors. Repertoire sampling occurred only after the peak T cell response.

Here immunoSEQ multiplex PCR was the method, and the copy in TCRdb shows in-frame clones only, minus some. The repertoire consists of about 130,000 clones, with approximately 95% occurring once and the leading ten covering around 6.5%. Concerning this clone itself: Its antigen is currently unknown.

The receptor comes from an adult who received the AZD1222 COVID-19 vaccine. The sample here was peripheral blood, taken 28 days after the second AZD1222 dose.

Written as DNA, the CDR3 is TGTGCCAGCAGCCATTCAGGGAGGAGGGCTAGTCAGCCCCAGCATTTT. It encodes CASSHSGRRASQPQHF. The chain joins TRBV4-2 to TRBJ1-5, with D possibly TRBD1 on 5 matching bases. CDR1 and CDR2 from the germline V gene are LGHNA and YNFKEQ. The CDR3 loop spans 16 amino acids. The germline V and J ends were trimmed by 3 bases and 6 bases, with 18 bases remaining between them.